This TCR beta chain originates from a study of T cell repertoires in cytomegalovirus infection. Across the whole study: HLA-C-restricted CMV epitopes, recently identified, and well-studied HLA-B-restricted ones were used by the study. Public TCR beta signatures were indicative of both CMV infection and a matching HLA type.

This clonotype was picked up a small number of times. Its antigen remains unidentified. Study conclusions and caveats: In two of eight donors, the top clonotype was HLA-C-restricted CMV-specific. Using cumulative public TCR beta family frequency, the authors identified those who carried CMV together with the relevant HLA.

TCRdb re-analysed the reads in MiXCR, keeping a single row per CDR3 protein. The sample consists of about 570,000 distinct CDR3 sequences, over 35% of them appearing once. With 4 bases removed from V and 8 bases from J, the gap between germline ends came to 20 bases. Germline V gene lookup returns CDR1 MNHNS and CDR2 SASEGT. This CDR3 spans 15 amino acids. The sample in question was cultured PBMCs, obtained from culture after CMV antigen stimulation. The chain recombines TRBV6-1 with TRBJ1-2; the D gene is possibly TRBD1 (6 bases). The TCR comes from a human donor in good health (CMV status not recorded). Some clones in this sample may be carry-over from other donors' samples. CDR3 sequence reads: CASSAIRGGPGGYTF. The CDR3 coding sequence is TGTGCCAGCAGTGCGATCAGGGGAGGGCCGGGGGGCTACACCTTC.